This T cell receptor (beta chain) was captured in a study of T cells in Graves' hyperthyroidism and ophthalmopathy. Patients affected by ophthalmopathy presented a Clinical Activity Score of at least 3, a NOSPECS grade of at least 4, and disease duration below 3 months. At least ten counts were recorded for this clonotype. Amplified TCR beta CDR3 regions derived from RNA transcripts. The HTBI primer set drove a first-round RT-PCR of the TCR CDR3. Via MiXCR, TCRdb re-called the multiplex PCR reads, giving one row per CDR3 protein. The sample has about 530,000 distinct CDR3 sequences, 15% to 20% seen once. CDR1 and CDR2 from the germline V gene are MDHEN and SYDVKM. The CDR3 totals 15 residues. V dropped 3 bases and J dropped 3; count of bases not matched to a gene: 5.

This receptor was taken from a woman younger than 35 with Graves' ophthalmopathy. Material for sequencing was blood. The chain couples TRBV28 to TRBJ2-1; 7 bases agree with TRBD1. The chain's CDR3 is CASSFRGGYYNEQFF. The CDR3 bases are TGTGCCAGCAGTTTCAGAGGGGGCTACTACAATGAGCAGTTCTTC.